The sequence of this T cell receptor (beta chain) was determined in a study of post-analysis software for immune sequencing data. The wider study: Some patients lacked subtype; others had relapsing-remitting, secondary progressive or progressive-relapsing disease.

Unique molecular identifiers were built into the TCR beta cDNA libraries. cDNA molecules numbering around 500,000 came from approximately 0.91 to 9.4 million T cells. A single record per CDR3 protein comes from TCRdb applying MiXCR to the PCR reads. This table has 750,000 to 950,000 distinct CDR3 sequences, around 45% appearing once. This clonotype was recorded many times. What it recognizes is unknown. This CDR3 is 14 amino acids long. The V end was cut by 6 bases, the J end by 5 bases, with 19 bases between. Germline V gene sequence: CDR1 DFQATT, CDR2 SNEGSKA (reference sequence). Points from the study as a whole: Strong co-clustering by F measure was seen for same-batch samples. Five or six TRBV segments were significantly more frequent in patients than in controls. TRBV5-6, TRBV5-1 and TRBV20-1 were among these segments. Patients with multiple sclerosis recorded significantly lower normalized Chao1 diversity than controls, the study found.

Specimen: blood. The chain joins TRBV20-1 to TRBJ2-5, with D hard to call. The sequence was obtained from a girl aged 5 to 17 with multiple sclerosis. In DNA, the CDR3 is TGCAGTGCCAAAGAGCACGGTTCCCGCGAGACCCAGTACTTC. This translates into CSAKEHGSRETQYF.